The 22 T cell receptor beta chains reported below all come from one sample, sequenced in a study of T cells in Graves' hyperthyroidism and ophthalmopathy (dated by TCRdb to 2018 to 2020). The library came from multiplex PCR. The instrument was an Illumina HiSeq 2000. Amplification of TCR beta CDR3 regions was carried out from RNA transcripts. The TCR CDR3 was subjected to a first round of RT-PCR using the HTBI primer set and the Qiagen OneStep RT-PCR kit. TCRdb reran the public reads through fastp at Q25 and MiXCR, keeping productive beta chains. Identical CDR3 protein sequences are pooled into one entry, listed with their most common genes and DNA. Counted in this sample were fewer than 650,000 distinct CDR3 sequences; 46% of them appeared once. About two fifths of the sample comes from the top ten. Sequencing was carried out using peripheral blood or thyroid tissue (not recorded which). The receptors stem from an adult woman with Graves' disease, either hyperthyroidism or ophthalmopathy (not recorded which).

This clonotype was counted at least ten times. The chain recombines TRBV6-5 with TRBJ1-1, with D possibly being TRBD1 (5 bases). This CDR3 contains 15 residues. Germline CDR1 is MNHEY and CDR2 is SVGAGI. Trimming stripped 0 bases from V and 1 base from J, with 9 bases between. CDR3 DNA: TGTGCCAGCAGTTACTCTTTTCAGGGGAACACTGAAGCTTTCTTT. Its protein is CASSYSFQGNTEAFF.

V is TRBV7-9 and J is TRBJ1-1; 7 positions match TRBD1. The CDR3 is made up of 13 amino acids. Germline V gene data show CDR1 as SEHNR and CDR2 as FQNEAQ (reference sequence). With V trimmed by 5 bases and J by 6 bases, 6 bases remained unmatched. CDR3 coding DNA: TGTGCCAGCAGCCATGGACAGGAGTCTGAAGCTTTCTTT. It is translated as CASSHGQESEAFF.

This clonotype was counted between two and nine times. This chain uses TRBV12-3 or TRBV12-4 with TRBJ1-4; D might be TRBD1 (5 bases). Trimming left V 5 bases short and J 7 bases short, with 17 bases between. This CDR3 is 15 amino acids long. CDR3 sequence (DNA): TGTGCCAGCAGTGCGGGCGGTTGGCAGGGTGAAAAACTGTTTTTT. It is translated as CASSAGGWQGEKLFF.

The chain uses TRBV7-2 and TRBJ1-2; TRBD1 agrees at 8 bases. The J segment lost 8 bases and the V segment lost 6 bases, leaving 8 bases of the junction unmatched. Germline V gene lookup returns CDR1 SGHTA and CDR2 FQGNSA. The CDR3 loop spans 13 amino acids. The CDR3, as DNA: TGTGCCAGCAGGCTTCGGACAGGGAACGGCTACACCTTC. It codes for CASRLRTGNGYTF.

The chain has TRBV6-5 and TRBJ2-7; the match to TRBD1 covers 7 bases. The ends lost 7 bases at V and 2 bases at J; junction bases unmatched: 8. Germline V CDR1 and CDR2: MNHEY, SVGAGI. The length of the CDR3 is 14 residues. The CDR3 nucleotides are TGTGCCAGCACCCCCGCAGGGGGAACCTACGAGCAGTACTTC. Protein product: CASTPAGGTYEQYF.

This rearrangement joins TRBV12-3 or TRBV12-4 to TRBJ1-1; D unresolved. V was pared by 7 bases and J by 4 bases, with 13 bases between. The CDR3 contains 13 residues. For the CDR3, the DNA is TGTGCCAGCATTGATTCGCCGGGCACTGAAGCTTTCTTT. It is translated as CASIDSPGTEAFF.

This clonotype was recorded at least ten times. This rearrangement joins TRBV7-2 to TRBJ2-7, with D unresolved. CDR1 and CDR2 (germline): SGHTA, FQGNSA. CDR3 size: 14 residues. Trimming took off 1 base at V and 2 bases at J, with 9 bases between the two ends. The CDR3 sequence is CASSLVARTYEQYF. The CDR3 DNA sequence: TGTGCCAGCAGCTTAGTCGCACGGACCTACGAGCAGTACTTC.

The table lists this clonotype with many counts. This chain uses TRBV19 with TRBJ1-1; perhaps TRBD1 as D (5 bases). The V and J ends lost 3 bases and 3 bases respectively, with 8 bases between them. This CDR3 spans 13 amino acids. The germline V gene has CDR1 LNHDA and CDR2 SQIVND (reference sequence). The CDR3: CASSIIRDTEAFF. For the CDR3, the DNA is TGTGCCAGTAGTATCATCAGGGACACTGAAGCTTTCTTT.

With regard to this clonotype: A much larger clone lies one base from this, so it may be a read error. This chain links TRBV5-1 with TRBJ1-1; TRBD1 matches 9 bases. The V gene end was trimmed by 6 bases and the J gene end by 4 bases; junction bases not matched to a gene: 7. CDR3 length: 14 amino acids. Germline assignment: CDR1 SGHRS and CDR2 YFSETQ. CDR3 sequence reads: CASILGQGSTEAFF. In DNA form, the CDR3 reads TGCGCCAGCATCTTAGGACAGGGGTCCACTGAAGCTTTCTTT.

This clonotype was seen only a few times. This sequence may be a read error, since a much larger clone differs from it by one base. The chain joins TRBV5-1 to TRBJ1-1; D perhaps matches TRBD1 (6 bases). This CDR3 has 14 amino acids. The V end was cut by 3 bases, the J end by 6 bases, with 15 bases between. Germline V lookup: CDR1 SGHRS, CDR2 YFSETQ. The CDR3 region has the DNA TGCGCCAGCAGCTGGGGACCAGGGGACGCTGAAGCTTTCTTT. Amino acid sequence: CASSWGPGDAEAFF.

The J gene is TRBJ1-2, the V gene TRBV2, with D possibly matching TRBD1 (5 bases). Germline V CDR1 and CDR2: SNHLY, FYNNEI. V lost 4 bases and J lost 4, with 16 bases in between. There are 15 residues in the CDR3. The CDR3 loop is CASSVFSDGTYGYTF. CDR3 DNA: TGTGCCAGCAGTGTCTTCTCAGACGGGACCTATGGCTACACCTTC.

The chain recombines TRBV9 with TRBJ1-2; D may be TRBD1 (6 bases). The CDR3 has 15 amino acids. With 3 bases removed from V and 6 bases from J, the gap between germline ends came to 18 bases. CDR1 and CDR2 (germline): SGDLS, YYNGEE. The CDR3 reads CASSGTGSRGDGYTF. In DNA, the CDR3 is TGTGCCAGCAGCGGTACAGGGTCCCGGGGTGATGGCTACACCTTC. The complete variable domain, with remaining parts taken from reference TRBV9 and TRBJ1-2, reads DSGVTQTPKHLITATGQRVTLRCSPRSGDLSVYWYQQSLDQGLQFLIQYYNGEERAKGNILERFSAQQFPDLHSELNLSSLELGDSALYFCASSGTGSRGDGYTFGSGTRLTVV.

For this clonotype: Sequence at one end of the junction differs from germline and may be a read error. This chain connects TRBV13 to TRBJ1-1; D unresolved. Looked up from germline, CDR1 is PRHDT and CDR2 is FYEKMQ (reference sequence). The CDR3 is 14 amino acids. The CDR3 sequence: CASSLGGSIPEALF. CDR3 DNA: TGTGCCAGCAGCTTGGGAGGAAGTATCCCTGAAGCTCTCTTT.

The chain employs TRBV2 and TRBJ2-7; D possibly uses TRBD1 or TRBD2 (6 bases each). The V and J ends lost 8 bases and 3 bases respectively, with 14 bases between them. The germline CDR1 and CDR2 sequences are SNHLY and FYNNEI. This CDR3 has 13 amino acids. This CDR3 is CASSGGTYYEQYF. Written as DNA, the CDR3 is TGTGCCAGCTCGGGCGGGACATACTACGAGCAGTACTTC.

This CDR3 is CATSSAYTRDTSGDDGYTF. Written as DNA, the CDR3 is TGTGCCACCAGCAGTGCTTATACCCGGGACACTTCCGGGGACGATGGCTACACCTTC. The chain links TRBV15 to TRBJ1-2, with D maybe TRBD1 (6 bases). The CDR3 consists of 19 residues. Germline assignment: CDR1 LNHNV and CDR2 YYDKDF (reference sequence). The V and J ends lost 3 bases and 6 bases respectively, with 29 bases between them.

The rearrangement joins TRBV20-1 to TRBJ1-5; a possible D gene is TRBD1 (6 bases). Looked up from germline, CDR1 is DFQATT and CDR2 is SNEGSKA (reference sequence). CDR3 length: 14 amino acids. V was cut by 1 base and J by 6 bases, with 13 bases left in between. The CDR3 bases are TGCAGTGCTAGAGGGGCAGGGGAGAGTCAGCCCCAGCATTTT. This translates into CSARGAGESQPQHF.

This sequence joins TRBV10-1 and TRBJ2-7; possibly TRBD2 for D (6 bases). V lost 6 bases and J 5 bases, leaving 14 bases between the germline ends. The CDR3 has 13 residues. Germline CDR1 and CDR2: WNHNN and SYGVQD (reference sequence). CDR3: CASSGAGRDEQYF. The CDR3 DNA reads as TGCGCCAGCAGCGGCGCGGGACGGGACGAGCAGTACTTC.

This chain uses TRBV7-3 with TRBJ2-7, with D possibly being TRBD1 (6 bases). CDR3 length: 14 residues. Trimming removed 4 bases from V and 6 bases from J, with 16 bases in between. The V gene's germline CDR1 is SGHTA and CDR2 FQGTGA. CDR3 loop: CASSSTTGLGEQYF. The CDR3 bases are TGTGCCAGCAGCTCAACTACAGGGCTCGGCGAGCAGTACTTC. Drawing the rest from reference TRBV7-3 and TRBJ2-7, the complete variable domain is GAGVSQTPSNKVTEKGKYVELRCDPISGHTALYWYRQSLGQGPEFLIYFQGTGAADDSGLPNDRFFAVRPEGSVSTLKIQRTERGDSAVYLCASSSTTGLGEQYFGPGTRLTVT.

As for this clonotype: A much larger clone differs by one base, so this may be a read error. CDR3 amino acids: CASSQAAGDYGYTF. CDR3 bases: TGCGCCAGCAGCCAAGCGGCAGGGGACTATGGCTACACCTTC. V gene TRBV4-3 combines with J gene TRBJ1-2; possibly TRBD1 for D (6 bases). CDR1 and CDR2 (germline): LGHNA, YSLEER. The CDR3 is 14 residues long. With 1 base removed from V and 3 bases from J, the gap between germline ends came to 9 bases.

This rearrangement joins TRBV10-3 to TRBJ2-6, with 7 bases matching TRBD1. The V gene end was trimmed by 5 bases and the J gene end by 4 bases; junction bases not matched to a gene: 14. The CDR3 has 18 amino acids. Looked up from germline, CDR1 is ENHRY and CDR2 is SYGVKD. The CDR3 coding sequence is TGTGCCATCAGTACCTTGGACAGGCCCTCAGGGGGGGCCAACGTCCTGACTTTC. Translating gives CAISTLDRPSGGANVLTF.

The V gene is TRBV25-1, the J gene TRBJ2-6; D assignment may be TRBD1 or TRBD2 (5 bases each). V was shortened by 1 base and J by 2 bases, with 9 bases between the two germline ends. This CDR3 spans 16 amino acids. In germline, CDR1 is MGHDK, CDR2 SYGVNS. The CDR3 reads CASSEFGGTGANVLTF. In DNA form, the CDR3 reads TGTGCCAGCAGTGAATTTGGGGGAACTGGGGCCAACGTCCTGACTTTC.

The chain is built from TRBV10-3 and TRBJ1-2, with 8 bases aligning to TRBD1. This CDR3 contains 15 residues. Per germline, CDR1 ENHRY and CDR2 SYGVKD. V trimming: 10 bases; J trimming: 4 bases; junction bases outside the gene matches: 14. The CDR3 sequence is CASSYAGGGFYGYTF. The CDR3 nucleotides read TGTGCCAGCAGCTACGCAGGGGGCGGATTCTATGGCTACACCTTC.